The rows below give T cell receptor beta chains drawn from one sample of a study of identical twins. TCRdb recomputed calls from the 5' RACE reads with MiXCR, one row per CDR3 protein. In the table there are some 250,000 distinct CDR3 sequences, roughly 13% of which are singletons. These data also featured in a second study, about yellow fever vaccine responses in identical twins.

Sequences were obtained from memory (CD45RO+) T cells sorted from blood. The receptors derive from a woman aged 18-29 years in good health. CDR3s include the opening cysteine and the closing phenylalanine or tryptophan. The order of the fields is V gene, J gene, CDR3 protein.

v_gene: TRBV29-1
j_gene: TRBJ2-7
CDR3aa: CSVEGPGRGYEQYF

v_gene: TRBV20-1
j_gene: TRBJ2-7
CDR3aa: CSALRLQNYEQYF

v_gene: TRBV5-8
j_gene: TRBJ2-2
CDR3aa: CASSSGTGRDGELFF

v_gene: TRBV12-5
j_gene: TRBJ2-3
CDR3aa: CASGPSQGGTDTQYF

v_gene: TRBV3-1
j_gene: TRBJ2-2
CDR3aa: CASSRRRDTGELFF

v_gene: TRBV20-1
j_gene: TRBJ2-7
CDR3aa: CSASPPTVNLYEQYF

v_gene: TRBV12-3/TRBV12-4
j_gene: TRBJ2-5
CDR3aa: CASSSVTGGWGETQYF

v_gene: TRBV5-1
j_gene: TRBJ2-7
CDR3aa: CASSFLDGGEQYF

v_gene: TRBV5-1
j_gene: TRBJ2-6
CDR3aa: CASSLAFSSSGANVLTF

v_gene: TRBV19
j_gene: TRBJ2-5
CDR3aa: CASSSVYQETQYF

v_gene: TRBV29-1
j_gene: TRBJ1-1
CDR3aa: CSVEQGKAFF

v_gene: TRBV20-1
j_gene: TRBJ1-1
CDR3aa: CSAPQGMNTEAFF

v_gene: TRBV7-3
j_gene: TRBJ2-1
CDR3aa: CASSSPGQHNEQFF

v_gene: TRBV20-1
j_gene: TRBJ1-5
CDR3aa: CSASSGHPSNQPQHF

v_gene: TRBV14
j_gene: TRBJ1-1
CDR3aa: CASSPRGLYTEAFF

v_gene: TRBV12-3/TRBV12-4
j_gene: TRBJ2-7
CDR3aa: CASSRQAYEQYF

v_gene: TRBV11-3
j_gene: TRBJ2-5
CDR3aa: CASSLGRQRGGQETQYF

v_gene: TRBV6-2/TRBV6-3
j_gene: TRBJ2-3
CDR3aa: CASLTASGDTQYF

v_gene: TRBV18
j_gene: TRBJ2-7
CDR3aa: CASSPQTDDYEQYF

v_gene: TRBV7-2
j_gene: TRBJ2-5
CDR3aa: CASTIQKTQYF

v_gene: TRBV29-1
j_gene: TRBJ2-1
CDR3aa: CSVAGGPNEQFF

v_gene: TRBV9
j_gene: TRBJ2-2
CDR3aa: CASSVEGGYTGELFF

v_gene: TRBV4-3
j_gene: TRBJ1-1
CDR3aa: CASSQDPRGTEAFF

v_gene: TRBV9
j_gene: TRBJ2-1
CDR3aa: CASSARDRGYNEQFF

v_gene: TRBV28
j_gene: TRBJ2-7
CDR3aa: CASSLDRVLTYEQYF

v_gene: TRBV12-5
j_gene: TRBJ2-2
CDR3aa: CASGLTSGRTGELFF

v_gene: TRBV14
j_gene: TRBJ1-2
CDR3aa: CASSQDSFNYGYTF

v_gene: TRBV25-1
j_gene: TRBJ2-6
CDR3aa: CASSEIDRDSGANVLTF

v_gene: TRBV7-9
j_gene: TRBJ2-7
CDR3aa: CATGGTGFYEQYF

v_gene: TRBV7-9
j_gene: TRBJ2-7
CDR3aa: CASSSLAGAHYEQYF

v_gene: TRBV3-1
j_gene: TRBJ2-7
CDR3aa: CASSQVHRVQSEQYF

v_gene: TRBV3-1
j_gene: TRBJ2-7
CDR3aa: CASSSRLGTEQYF

v_gene: TRBV10-3
j_gene: TRBJ2-3
CDR3aa: CAISGAQLSSTDTQYF

v_gene: TRBV6-4
j_gene: TRBJ1-5
CDR3aa: CASSDQGPNQPQHF

v_gene: TRBV6-1
j_gene: TRBJ1-5
CDR3aa: CASSEDPGKNQPQHF

v_gene: TRBV28
j_gene: TRBJ2-1
CDR3aa: CASSPLPGSGSNEQFF

v_gene: TRBV7-2
j_gene: TRBJ2-5
CDR3aa: CASSGTSGRETQYF

v_gene: TRBV7-8
j_gene: TRBJ2-1
CDR3aa: CASSKRTGAIYNEQFF

v_gene: TRBV9
j_gene: TRBJ1-1
CDR3aa: CASSVDRGNTEAFF

v_gene: TRBV30
j_gene: TRBJ2-7
CDR3aa: CAWSLAGAYEQYF

v_gene: TRBV7-6
j_gene: TRBJ2-7
CDR3aa: CASSLVKSSGGYEQYF

v_gene: TRBV12-3/TRBV12-4
j_gene: TRBJ2-1
CDR3aa: CASRKTAGNEQFF

v_gene: TRBV3-1
j_gene: TRBJ2-1
CDR3aa: CASSQGGQRIYNEQFF

v_gene: TRBV6-6
j_gene: TRBJ2-2
CDR3aa: CASSYTGPGELFF

v_gene: TRBV4-2
j_gene: TRBJ2-6
CDR3aa: CASSPPEANSGANVLTF

v_gene: TRBV5-1
j_gene: TRBJ2-7
CDR3aa: CASSPLQGAYEQYF

v_gene: TRBV28
j_gene: TRBJ2-5
CDR3aa: CASSFSAGPVETQYF

v_gene: TRBV7-2
j_gene: TRBJ2-1
CDR3aa: CASSFIGGGSSYNEQFF

v_gene: TRBV12-3/TRBV12-4
j_gene: TRBJ1-3
CDR3aa: CASSYRDLGNTIYF

v_gene: TRBV3-1
j_gene: TRBJ2-3
CDR3aa: CASSQTRLTDTQYF